The clone carrying this T cell receptor beta chain was counted between two and nine times. The antigen is not known. TCRdb processed the 5' RACE reads anew with MiXCR; each CDR3 protein has one entry. The sample holds some 130,000 distinct CDR3 sequences, approximately 16% seen once. The sample belongs to a study of T-cell memory formation after mild COVID-19. The study, taken as a whole, reports: There was a balanced CD4/CD8 profile in clones contracting day 15 to 85, and later expanders leaned CD4+. Confirmation was lacking for SARS-CoV-2 specificity of second-wave clones that peaked on day 37.

Trimming took 2 bases from V and 7 from J, leaving 11 bases between them. Germline V gene sequence: CDR1 SGHVS, CDR2 FNYEAQ. This CDR3 region has 14 residues. The V and J genes are TRBV7-6 and TRBJ2-2; D is perhaps TRBD1 (6 bases). Material: PBMCs or a T cell subset sorted from them (not recorded which). The TCR originated in an adult woman who had mild COVID-19 (a few samples of this study predate the infection). Cell type and time point are not known. CDR3 DNA: TGTGCCAGCAGCTTATACAGGGCTGGCGGGGAGCTGTTTTTT. It codes for CASSLYRAGGELFF.